The 3 T cell receptor beta chains below all came from one sample that was sequenced in a study of blood T cell repertoires in COVID-19 (TCRdb year 2020). Library creation used the immunoSEQ multiplex PCR assay. This is the immuneACCESS table as TCRdb keeps it, with only in-frame sequences that have V and J called. A part of the clones is gone; compared with another copy, unresolved V genes explain less than half, and the rest is unexplained. The sample table holds roughly 250,000 clones, of which 80% to 90% were seen once. Approximately 2.5% of the sample is taken by the ten largest. The specimen sequenced was PBMCs or T cells enriched from blood (not recorded which). The receptors here all came from a woman aged 18-29 years who had recovered from COVID-19.

This sequence joins TRBV3-1 (or the pseudogene TRBV3-2) and TRBJ2-3; TRBD2 might be the D (6 bases). V shed 7 bases and J shed 0 bases, with 29 bases lying between them. The CDR3 runs to 20 residues. Germline CDR1 is LGHDT and CDR2 is YNNKEL (reference sequence). CDR3 region: CASTRLGRAGDPSSTDTQYF. DNA of the CDR3: TGTGCCAGCACCCGCCTGGGTAGAGCGGGCGATCCCTCTAGCACAGATACGCAGTATTTT.

This clone was seen just once. This rearrangement joins TRBV6-5 to TRBJ2-1; D is unresolved. The germline CDR1 and CDR2 sequences are MNHEY and SVGAGI. Deletions cut 7 bases from V and 8 bases from J, with 15 bases between. The CDR3 covers 13 residues. For the CDR3, the DNA is TGTGCCAGCACTACTGGAGCTGCTGATGAGCAGTTCTTC. Amino acids: CASTTGAADEQFF.

The chain is built from TRBV7-6 and TRBJ2-6, with 7 nucleotides matching TRBD1. The CDR3 is 15 residues long. V lost 4 bases to trimming and J lost 0 bases; unmatched junction nucleotides: 0. The germline V gene encodes CDR1 SGHVS and CDR2 FNYEAQ. Here the CDR3 reads CASSWDSSGANVLTF. As DNA, the CDR3 is TGTGCCAGCAGCTGGGACAGCTCTGGGGCCAACGTCCTGACTTTC.